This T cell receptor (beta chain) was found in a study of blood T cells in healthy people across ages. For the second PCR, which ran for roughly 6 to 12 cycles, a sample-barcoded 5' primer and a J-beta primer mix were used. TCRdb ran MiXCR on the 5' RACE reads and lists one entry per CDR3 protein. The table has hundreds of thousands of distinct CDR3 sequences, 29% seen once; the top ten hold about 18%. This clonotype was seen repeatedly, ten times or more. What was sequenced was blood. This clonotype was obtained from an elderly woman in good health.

The CDR3 reads CASSERGAAQETQYF. For the CDR3, the DNA is TGTGCCAGCAGTGAACGAGGAGCGGCGCAAGAGACCCAGTACTTC. The chain employs TRBV6-1 and TRBJ2-5; the D gene is possibly TRBD2 (5 bases). The CDR3 extends over 15 amino acids. The germline V and J ends were trimmed by 2 bases and 2 bases, with 12 bases remaining between them. Germline V CDR1 and CDR2: MNHNS, SASEGT.